This entry is about one T cell receptor (beta chain). The antigen remains undetermined. The CDR3 is made up of 19 amino acids. The ends lost 3 bases at V and 2 bases at J; junction bases unmatched: 15. Germline V gene sequence: CDR1 SGHNT, CDR2 YYREEE (reference sequence). These data originate in a study of cytomegalovirus exposure and HLA in healthy donors. Broader study findings: The study listed about 150 cytomegalovirus-associated TCR beta chains. Follow-up analysis later connected one missense variant in DCLRE1C with trimming of TCR beta V- and J-genes.

13 Jbeta primers and 60 Vbeta primers were used for the PCR. Methods used by the authors: Later reanalysis found approximately 80 million unique TCR beta chains, some 10 million of them shared. Libraries were prepared by immunoSEQ multiplex PCR; TCRdb keeps only in-frame clonotypes and omits some of them. D and trimming come from the DNA, and the V and J calls and clone size come from that table. The sample carries about 160,000 clones, approximately 77% recorded once. The clonotype was recovered from a man under 40 in good health and CMV-seropositive. The sample was PBMCs. The chain combines TRBV5-4 with TRBJ2-1; 9 bases are shared with TRBD2. The CDR3 loop is CASSSRTSAGWEAYNEQFF. The DNA of the CDR3 is TGTGCCAGCAGCTCAAGGACTAGCGCCGGCTGGGAAGCCTACAATGAGCAGTTCTTC.